This TCR beta chain was documented in a study of technical replicates of blood from several donors. The table came from immunoSEQ multiplex PCR; TCRdb's copy has only in-frame clones and leaves some out. The sample has almost 65,000 clones; approximately 84% are singletons. This CDR3 comprises 14 residues. V lost 3 bases and J lost 8, with 16 bases in between. Germline V gene data show CDR1 as KGHSH and CDR2 as LQKENI. The sequence came from a human donor in good health. Some clones in this sample may be carry-over from other donors' samples. Sequencing was carried out using PBMCs. This chain uses TRBV18 with TRBJ1-2; possible D gene TRBD1, 6 bases. CDR3 amino acids: CASSPTGQGSGYTF. In nucleotides, the CDR3 is TGTGCCAGCTCACCCACCGGGCAGGGGAGCGGCTACACCTTC.